Listed below are T cell receptor beta chains from one sample, sequenced in a study of T cell changes during pregnancy in multiple sclerosis. Repertoires were generated with immunoSEQ multiplex PCR, while TCRdb's copy carries only in-frame clones and drops some. This table has around 100,000 clones, 92% appearing once. This specimen was peripheral blood, taken in the third trimester of pregnancy. Receptor source: a female donor with multiple sclerosis, enrolled in a pregnancy study. Both conserved end residues are part of each CDR3. The order of the fields is J gene, V gene, D gene, CDR3 DNA, CDR3 protein. The D gene is left open where the match is weak.

>TRBJ2-7|TRBV6-5|-
TGTGCCAGCAGGAGTGCCTTCGAGCAGTACTTC
CASRSAFEQYF
>TRBJ1-2|TRBV27|TRBD1
TGTGCCAGCAGTTCCCACAGGGGATTGGCCTATGGCTACACCTTC
CASSSHRGLAYGYTF
>TRBJ2-7|TRBV19|TRBD1
TGTGCCAGTAGTATAACAGGGGTCGAACGGTACTTC
CASSITGVERYF
>TRBJ1-1|TRBV30|-
TGTGCCTGGAGTCCCTCTAACACTGAAGCTTTCTTT
CAWSPSNTEAFF
>TRBJ2-2|TRBV30|TRBD1
TGTGCCTGGAGTAAGGGACAGGGGGCGGGCGGGGAGCTGTTTTTT
CAWSKGQGAGGELFF
>TRBJ2-5|TRBV28|-
TGTGCCAGCAAGACAGGCGACCAAGAGACCCAGTACTTC
CASKTGDQETQYF
>TRBJ2-3|TRBV25-1|TRBD2
TGTGCCAGCAGTGAATCCGGGGGGGGTACAGATACGCAGTATTTT
CASSESGGGTDTQYF
>TRBJ2-2|TRBV28|-
TGTGCCAGCAGTCTGCCGGTCATCGCGAACACCGGGGAGCTGTTTTTT
CASSLPVIANTGELFF
>TRBJ1-2|TRBV10-3|TRBD1
TGTGCCATCAGTGAGTCGAGGGGAGGACAGGGGTATAATGGCTACACCTTC
CAISESRGGQGYNGYTF
>TRBJ1-1|TRBV11-3|TRBD1
TGTGCCAGCAGCTCGGGACAGTTGAACACTGAAGCTTTCTTT
CASSSGQLNTEAFF